Below, 8 T cell receptor beta chains from the same sample are listed, as sequenced in a study of blood T cells in healthy people across ages. The authors ran a second PCR of about 6 to 11 cycles using a sample-barcoded 5' primer and a J-beta primer mix. TCRdb independently ran MiXCR on the 5' RACE reads; one entry per CDR3 protein. In the table there are approximately 900,000 distinct CDR3 sequences, 25% to 30% of which are singletons. The same sample was also used in a study of T cells of mothers and their children.

Sequences were obtained from blood. These receptors were collected from a woman in her thirties or forties in good health.

This clonotype was observed a handful of times. The genes are TRBV5-1 and TRBJ2-1, with D perhaps TRBD2 (5 bases). This CDR3 comprises 15 residues. The V end was cut by 0 bases, the J end by 0 bases, with 7 bases between. CDR1 is SGHRS and CDR2 is YFSETQ in the germline V gene. This CDR3 reads CASSLGGISYNEQFF. The CDR3 nucleotides are TGCGCCAGCAGCTTGGGAGGGATCTCCTACAATGAGCAGTTCTTC.

V gene TRBV11-2 combines with J gene TRBJ2-4; D is unresolved. The CDR3 covers 15 residues. Germline values: CDR1 SGHAT, CDR2 FQNNGV. V dropped 1 base and J dropped 6 bases, with 13 bases sitting between them. As DNA, the CDR3 is TGTGCCAGCAGCTTAGGGGGTAATTGGATAAACATTCAGTACTTC. This gives the protein CASSLGGNWINIQYF.

The chain couples TRBV29-1 to TRBJ1-1; no clear D gene. V lost 6 bases, J lost 4 bases, and 15 bases lay in between. This CDR3 contains 13 residues. Germline loops: CDR1 SQVTM, CDR2 ANQGSEA. The CDR3 region is CSVVARGPTEAFF. The CDR3 nucleotides are TGCAGCGTCGTGGCCCGGGGTCCCACTGAAGCTTTCTTT.

To note about this clonotype: This may stem from a read error, because a much larger clone lies one nucleotide away. V usage is TRBV6-2 or TRBV6-3 and J usage is TRBJ2-5; 9 bases are shared with TRBD2. There are 21 residues in the CDR3. Trimming removed 0 bases from V and 11 bases from J; junction bases left unmatched: 28. Germline V CDR1 and CDR2: MNHEY, SVGEGT. CDR3 in DNA: TGTGCCAGCAGTTACTCGAGGGGCCAGCGGGGGGTCTCAAGCTCCTACAATGAGCAGTACTTC. Its translation is CASSYSRGQRGVSSSYNEQYF.

This clonotype came up a few times. V and J are TRBV6-5 and TRBJ2-1; tentatively, D is TRBD2 (6 bases). Trimming took off 6 bases at V and 7 bases at J, with 19 bases between the two ends. CDR1 is MNHEY and CDR2 is SVGAGI in the germline V gene. The CDR3 has 15 amino acids. The CDR3 region is CASRLGLTTPNEQFF. CDR3 DNA: TGTGCCAGCAGATTAGGACTAACGACCCCAAATGAGCAGTTCTTC.

The V and J genes are TRBV27 and TRBJ2-7; 8 nucleotides agree with TRBD2. Germline V gene lookup returns CDR1 MNHEY and CDR2 SMNVEV (reference sequence). The CDR3 runs to 16 residues. V lost 7 bases, J lost 2 bases, and 13 bases stayed unmatched. The CDR3 loop reads CASTSLGGRGAYEQYF. The CDR3 DNA sequence: TGTGCCAGCACCTCCTTGGGGGGGCGGGGGGCCTACGAGCAGTACTTC.

This clonotype was seen repeatedly, ten times or more. The J gene is TRBJ2-7, the V gene TRBV10-3; a possible D gene is TRBD1 (6 bases). The CDR3 spans 13 residues. Germline CDR1 ENHRY, CDR2 SYGVKD. Trimming cost V 6 bases and J 3 bases, with 12 bases left between them. CDR3 loop: CAISSGTLYEQYF. The DNA for the CDR3 is TGTGCCATCAGCTCCGGGACACTCTACGAGCAGTACTTC.

This clonotype came up a few times. The chain is built from TRBV19 and TRBJ2-6; 7 nucleotides match TRBD1. Per germline, CDR1 LNHDA and CDR2 SQIVND (reference sequence). The CDR3 sequence is 18 residues long. V shed 3 bases and J 4 bases; nucleotides not matched to a gene: 12. The CDR3 spells CASSMPRGYRSGANVLTF. CDR3 nucleotide sequence: TGTGCCAGTAGTATGCCCAGGGGGTACCGTTCCGGGGCCAACGTCCTGACTTTC.